This T cell receptor beta chain was documented in a study of blood T cell repertoires in COVID-19. The CDR3 contains 12 residues. The germline CDR1 and CDR2 sequences are SGHTA and FQGNSA. V shed 6 bases, J shed 15 bases, and the junction held 10 bases outside the gene matches. In the study's own analysis: Amplification from reference gene primers served as the basis for estimated nucleated cell counts. Clones were read by immunoSEQ multiplex PCR, and TCRdb kept only the in-frame ones, dropping some. For V, J and clone size, that table is used; D and trimming come from the DNA. The table includes about 40,000 clones, roughly 90% detected once.

The receptor was derived from a man aged 70 or older with acute or convalescent COVID-19. The sequenced material came from peripheral blood. The rearrangement links TRBV7-2 to TRBJ2-1; 8 bases fit TRBD1. CDR3 sequence reads: CASSGQGRLSFF. CDR3 nucleotide sequence: TGTGCCAGCAGTGGACAGGGTAGGCTTTCGTTCTTC.